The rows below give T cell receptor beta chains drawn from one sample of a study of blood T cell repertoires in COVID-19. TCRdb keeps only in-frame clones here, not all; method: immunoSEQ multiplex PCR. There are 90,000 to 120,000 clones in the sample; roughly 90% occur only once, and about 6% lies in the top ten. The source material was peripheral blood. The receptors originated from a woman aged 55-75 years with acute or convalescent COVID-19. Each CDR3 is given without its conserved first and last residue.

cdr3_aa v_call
ASSPSRVKNIQY TRBV18
ALQQNGGNSPLH TRBV28
ASDVWASRTNIYNEQF TRBV11-2
ASTLPGLAGYNEQF TRBV28
ATRLGAGNTIY TRBV15
ASGRTGGDGTEAF TRBV6-6
ASGFTGNTEAF TRBV12-5
ASSAHGGGNTEAF TRBV9
ASSPRQVSGLYNEQF TRBV7-3
ASSIKSPLNYNEQF TRBV19
ATNRGQGYT TRBV10-3
ASSLSSGRNLGNEQF TRBV27
ASSLTGTGLTEAF TRBV7-2
ASSTLSTGELF TRBV6-6
ASSLGGSGRNEQY TRBV5-4
ASSESGLPNNEQF TRBV25-1
ASSIPAMEAF TRBV28
ASSVGVTHGYT TRBV9
ASSSSVRMNTGELF TRBV7-9
ASSFYQGERTEAF TRBV7-9
ASSRNRVPYEQY TRBV3-1/TRBV3-2
ASSRGQQETQY TRBV18
ASSIRDRASPLH TRBV19
ASSQQGFNEKLF TRBV7-9
ASSYSSSLGENEQF TRBV6-5
ATSRDTPSADTQY TRBV15
ASSRWTGHQPQH TRBV6-5
ASSTDLSSYNEQF TRBV5-1
ASSLDRITYEQY TRBV19
ASSMTVSYNEQF TRBV5-1
ASREGRGNQPQH TRBV2
ASGGTGHYEQF TRBV12-3/TRBV12-4
ASNDRGRTGELF TRBV19
ASSLYFSSTGTSGTDTQY TRBV5-1
ASSLITGLPNSGANVLT TRBV14
ASSDKTGRSYNEQF TRBV6-1
ASSLEQVNYGYT TRBV5-5
ASSSDGDFFEKLF TRBV5-4
ASSLYFREKLF TRBV11-2
ATSQVDIGWTQY TRBV5-4
ASSQKTSGTSSTDTQY TRBV3-1/TRBV3-2
ASSFHGGGTGNQPQH TRBV28
ASSARDTRTGELF TRBV9
ASSLLLRDSDEQF TRBV19
ASSLGPERTDTQY TRBV5-1
ASSEMGANEKLF TRBV6-1
ASSLGLAGMHEQF TRBV7-9
ASSYGVGGYEQY TRBV6-5
ASSLTVDLPYEQY TRBV28
ASSTPTGPGNTIY TRBV19
ASSPGGLVNEKLF TRBV5-1